The following is a T cell receptor (beta chain) sequence with its context. Its antigen remains unknown. These data belong to a study of OX40 agonist ivuxolimab in advanced cancers. Regarding the study as a whole: Circulating CD4+ and CD8+ T cells showed clonal expansion by week 6 at 0.1 to 3.0 mg/kg.

Patients were ruled out by autoimmune disease history or systemic immunosuppression. Germline-derived CDR1 and CDR2 are MGHRA and YSYEKL. The ends were cut back, 1 base at V and 0 bases at J, with 7 bases in the middle. The CDR3 is made up of 14 amino acids. Sequenced by immunoSEQ multiplex PCR; TCRdb stores in-frame clones only, minus some. The sample records approximately 13,000 clones, 67% being singletons. The chain is built from TRBV4-1 and TRBJ2-7; D gene unclear. The sample here was CD4+ or CD8+ T cells sorted from blood, taken in a trial of the OX40 agonist ivuxolimab. The receptor's source is an adult with an advanced solid tumor such as melanoma, head and neck, liver or kidney cancer. In nucleotides, the CDR3 is TGCGCCAGCAGCCAAGTTACAGTCTCCTACGAGCAGTACTTC. It specifies CASSQVTVSYEQYF.